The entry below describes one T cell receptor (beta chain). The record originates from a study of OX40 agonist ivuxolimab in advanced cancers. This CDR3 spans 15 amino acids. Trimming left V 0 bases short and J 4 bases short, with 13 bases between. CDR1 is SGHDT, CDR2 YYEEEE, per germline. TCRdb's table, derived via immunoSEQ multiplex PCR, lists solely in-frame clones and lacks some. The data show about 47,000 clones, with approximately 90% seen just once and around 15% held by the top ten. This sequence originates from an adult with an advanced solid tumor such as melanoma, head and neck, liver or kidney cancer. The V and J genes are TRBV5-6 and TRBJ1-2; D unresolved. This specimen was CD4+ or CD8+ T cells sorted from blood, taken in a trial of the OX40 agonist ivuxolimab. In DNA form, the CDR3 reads TGTGCCAGCAGCTTGGCCGGAGAGGGTGGCTATGGCTACACCTTC. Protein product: CASSLAGEGGYGYTF. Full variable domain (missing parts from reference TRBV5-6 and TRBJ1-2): DAGVTQSPTHLIKTRGQQVTLRCSPKSGHDTVSWYQQALGQGPQFIFQYYEEEERQRGNFPDRFSGHQFPNYSSELNVNALLLGDSALYLCASSLAGEGGYGYTFGSGTRLTVV.